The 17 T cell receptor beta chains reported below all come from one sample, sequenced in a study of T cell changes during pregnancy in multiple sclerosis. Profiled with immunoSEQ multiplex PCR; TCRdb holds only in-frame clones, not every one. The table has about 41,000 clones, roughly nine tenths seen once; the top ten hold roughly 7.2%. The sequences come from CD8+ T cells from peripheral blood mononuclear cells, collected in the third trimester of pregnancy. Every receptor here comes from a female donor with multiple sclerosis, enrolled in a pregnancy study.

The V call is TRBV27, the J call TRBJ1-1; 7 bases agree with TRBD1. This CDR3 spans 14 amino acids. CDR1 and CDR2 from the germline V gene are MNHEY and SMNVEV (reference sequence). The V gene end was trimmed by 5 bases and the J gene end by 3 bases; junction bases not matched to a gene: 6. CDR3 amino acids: CASSLQGLDTEAFF. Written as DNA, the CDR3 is TGTGCCAGCAGTCTACAGGGGTTGGACACTGAAGCTTTCTTT.

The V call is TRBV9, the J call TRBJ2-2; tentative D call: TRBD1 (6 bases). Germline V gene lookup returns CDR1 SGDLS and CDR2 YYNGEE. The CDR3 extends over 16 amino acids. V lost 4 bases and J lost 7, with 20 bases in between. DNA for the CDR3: TGTGCCAGCAGCTCGTCCGGGACACCCTCTCGCGGGGAGCTGTTTTTT. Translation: CASSSSGTPSRGELFF.

The CDR3 reads CASSLALAGYEQYF. The CDR3 nucleotides are TGTGCCAGCAGTTTAGCCCTAGCCGGCTACGAGCAGTACTTC. This rearrangement joins TRBV28 to TRBJ2-7; tentative D call: TRBD2 (5 bases). Germline V gene data show CDR1 as MDHEN and CDR2 as SYDVKM. Trimming took 2 bases from V and 3 from J, leaving 11 bases between them. The CDR3 has 14 amino acids.

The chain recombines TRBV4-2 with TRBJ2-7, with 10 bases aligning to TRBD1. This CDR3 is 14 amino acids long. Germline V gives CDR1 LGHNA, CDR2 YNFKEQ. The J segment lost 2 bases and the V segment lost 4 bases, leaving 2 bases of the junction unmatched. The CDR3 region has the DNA TGTGCCAGCAGCCCCGGACAGGGGGCCTACGAGCAGTACTTC. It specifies CASSPGQGAYEQYF.

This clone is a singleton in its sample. The CDR3 DNA reads TGTGCCAGCAGCTTAGGAGGCAGACCCACGATGGATACGCAGTATTTT. Translating it yields CASSLGGRPTMDTQYF. V gene TRBV11-2 combines with J gene TRBJ2-3; no clear D. The V gene's germline CDR1 is SGHAT and CDR2 FQNNGV. The length of the CDR3 is 16 residues. The V and J ends lost 1 base and 6 bases respectively, with 17 bases between them.

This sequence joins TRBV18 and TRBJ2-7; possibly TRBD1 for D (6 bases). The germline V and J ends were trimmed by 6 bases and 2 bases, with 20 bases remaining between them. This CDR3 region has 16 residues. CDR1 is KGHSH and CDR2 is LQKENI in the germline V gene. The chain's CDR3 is CASSPPPRDTAYEQYF. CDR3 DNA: TGTGCCAGCTCGCCCCCCCCAAGGGACACCGCCTACGAGCAGTACTTC.

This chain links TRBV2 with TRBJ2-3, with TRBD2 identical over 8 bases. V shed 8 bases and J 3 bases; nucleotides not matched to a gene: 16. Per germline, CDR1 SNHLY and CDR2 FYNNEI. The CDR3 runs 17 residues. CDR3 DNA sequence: TGTGCCAGCGGGGGTTCTCATAGCGGGACCAGAACAGATACGCAGTATTTT. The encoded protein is CASGGSHSGTRTDTQYF.

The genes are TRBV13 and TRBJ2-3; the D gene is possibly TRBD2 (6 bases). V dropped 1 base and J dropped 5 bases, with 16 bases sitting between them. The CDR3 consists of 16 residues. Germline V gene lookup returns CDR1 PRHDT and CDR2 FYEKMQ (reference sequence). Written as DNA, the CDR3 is TGTGCCAGCAGCTTAGAGGGTGGGCCGGAGGGAGATACGCAGTATTTT. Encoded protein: CASSLEGGPEGDTQYF. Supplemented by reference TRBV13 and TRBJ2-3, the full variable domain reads AAGVIQSPRHLIKEKRETATLKCYPIPRHDTVYWYQQGPGQDPQFLISFYEKMQSDKGSIPDRFSAQQFSDYHSELNMSSLELGDSALYFCASSLEGGPEGDTQYFGPGTRLTVL.

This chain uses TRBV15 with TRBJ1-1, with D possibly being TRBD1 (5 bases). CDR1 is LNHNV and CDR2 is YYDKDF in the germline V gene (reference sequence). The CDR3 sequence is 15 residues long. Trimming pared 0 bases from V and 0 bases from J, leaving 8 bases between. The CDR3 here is CATSRDRAMNTEAFF. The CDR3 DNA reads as TGTGCCACCAGCAGAGACAGGGCTATGAACACTGAAGCTTTCTTT.

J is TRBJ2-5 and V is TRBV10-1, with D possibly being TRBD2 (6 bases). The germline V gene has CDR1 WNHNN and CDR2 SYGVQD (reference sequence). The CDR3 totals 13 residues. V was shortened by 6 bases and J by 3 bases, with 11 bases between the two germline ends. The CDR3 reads CASSREPEETQYF. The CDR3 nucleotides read TGCGCCAGCAGCCGGGAGCCCGAAGAGACCCAGTACTTC.

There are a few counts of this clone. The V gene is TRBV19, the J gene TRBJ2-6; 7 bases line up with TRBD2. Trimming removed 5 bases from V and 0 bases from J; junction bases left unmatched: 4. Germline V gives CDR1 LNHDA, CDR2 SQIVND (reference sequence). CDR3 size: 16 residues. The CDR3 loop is CASSFGEGSGANVLTF. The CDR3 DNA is TGTGCCAGTAGTTTCGGGGAGGGCTCTGGGGCCAACGTCCTGACTTTC.

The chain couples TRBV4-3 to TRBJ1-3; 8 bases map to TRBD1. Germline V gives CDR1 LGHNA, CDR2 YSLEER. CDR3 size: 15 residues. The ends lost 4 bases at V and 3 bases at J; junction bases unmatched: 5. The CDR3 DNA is TGCGCCAGCAGCCGCGGACAGGGAAGTGGAAACACCATATATTTT. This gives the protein CASSRGQGSGNTIYF.

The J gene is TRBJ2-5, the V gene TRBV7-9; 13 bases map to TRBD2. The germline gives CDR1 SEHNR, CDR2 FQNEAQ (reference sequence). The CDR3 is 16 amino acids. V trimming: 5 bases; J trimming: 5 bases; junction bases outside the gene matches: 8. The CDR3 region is CASSPGLAGVYETQYF. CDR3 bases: TGTGCCAGCAGCCCTGGACTAGCGGGAGTTTACGAGACCCAGTACTTC.

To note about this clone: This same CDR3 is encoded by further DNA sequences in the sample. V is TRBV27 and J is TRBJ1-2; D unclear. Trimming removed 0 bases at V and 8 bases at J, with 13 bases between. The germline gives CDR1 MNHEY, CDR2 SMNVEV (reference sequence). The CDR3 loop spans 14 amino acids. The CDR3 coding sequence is TGTGCCAGCAGTTTATCACTCGGGGTTGGCGGCTACACCTTC. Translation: CASSLSLGVGGYTF.

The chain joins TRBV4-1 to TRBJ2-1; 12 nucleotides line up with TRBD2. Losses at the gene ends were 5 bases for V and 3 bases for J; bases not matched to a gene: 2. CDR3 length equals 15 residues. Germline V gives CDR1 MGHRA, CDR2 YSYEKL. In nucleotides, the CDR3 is TGCGCCAGCAGCTTACTAGCGGGAGGCTACAATGAGCAGTTCTTC. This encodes CASSLLAGGYNEQFF.

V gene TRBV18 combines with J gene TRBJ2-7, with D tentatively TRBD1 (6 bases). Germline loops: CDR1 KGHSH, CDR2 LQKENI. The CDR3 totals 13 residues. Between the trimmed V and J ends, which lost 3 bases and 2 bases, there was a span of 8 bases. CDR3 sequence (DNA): TGTGCCAGCTCACCGGACAGTACCTACGAGCAGTACTTC. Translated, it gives CASSPDSTYEQYF.

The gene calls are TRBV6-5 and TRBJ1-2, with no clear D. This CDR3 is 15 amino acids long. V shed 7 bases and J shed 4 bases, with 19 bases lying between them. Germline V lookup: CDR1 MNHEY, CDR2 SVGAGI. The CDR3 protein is CASTMKRTHFYGYTF. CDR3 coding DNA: TGTGCCAGCACAATGAAGCGGACTCACTTCTATGGCTACACCTTC.